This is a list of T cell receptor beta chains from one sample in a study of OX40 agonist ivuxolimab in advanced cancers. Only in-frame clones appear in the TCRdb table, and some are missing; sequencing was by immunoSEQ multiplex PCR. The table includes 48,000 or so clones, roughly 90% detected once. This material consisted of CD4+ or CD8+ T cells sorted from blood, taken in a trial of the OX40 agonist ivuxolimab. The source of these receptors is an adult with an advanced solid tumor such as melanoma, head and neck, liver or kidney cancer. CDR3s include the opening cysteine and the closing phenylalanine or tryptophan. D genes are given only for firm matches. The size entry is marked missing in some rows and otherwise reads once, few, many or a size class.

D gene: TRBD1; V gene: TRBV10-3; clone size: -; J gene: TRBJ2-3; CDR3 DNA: TGTGCCATCAGTGGGACAGGGTCCACAGATACGCAGTATTTT; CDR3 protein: CAISGTGSTDTQYF
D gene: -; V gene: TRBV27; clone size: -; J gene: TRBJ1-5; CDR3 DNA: TGTGCCAGCAGTTTATCAGGTTACAATCAGCCCCAGCATTTT; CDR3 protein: CASSLSGYNQPQHF
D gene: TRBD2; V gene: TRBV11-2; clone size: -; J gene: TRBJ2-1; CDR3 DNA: TGTGCCAGCAGCAGGGGAGGGGATGAGCAGTTCTTC; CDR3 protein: CASSRGGDEQFF
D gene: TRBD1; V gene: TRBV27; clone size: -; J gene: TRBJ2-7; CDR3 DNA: TGTGCCAGCAGTTTCTCTGGGACAGGGCTCAACGAGCAGTACTTC; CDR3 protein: CASSFSGTGLNEQYF
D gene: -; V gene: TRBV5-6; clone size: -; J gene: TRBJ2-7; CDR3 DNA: TGTGCCAGCAGCTTGGGAAGGGTCGACTACGAGCAGTACTTC; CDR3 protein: CASSLGRVDYEQYF
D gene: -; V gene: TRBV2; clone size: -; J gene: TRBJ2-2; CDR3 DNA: TGTGCCAGCAGTGAAGCGGGCGAGGTCCTACGAGGGGAGCTGTTTTTT; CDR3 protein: CASSEAGEVLRGELFF
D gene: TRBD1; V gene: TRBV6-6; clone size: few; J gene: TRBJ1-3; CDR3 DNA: TGTGCCAGCAATCGACAGGGCTCCTCTGGAAACACCATATATTTT; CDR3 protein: CASNRQGSSGNTIYF
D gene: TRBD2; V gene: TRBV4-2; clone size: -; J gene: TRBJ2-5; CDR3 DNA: TGTGCCAGCAGCCAAGAGGTGACGGGGGGGCCGGAGACCCAGTACTTC; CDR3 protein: CASSQEVTGGPETQYF
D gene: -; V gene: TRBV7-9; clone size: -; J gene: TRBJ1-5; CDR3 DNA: TGTGCCAGCAGCTTCGGCCTTACGGGGGAGGATTATCAGCCCCAGCATTTT; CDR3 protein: CASSFGLTGEDYQPQHF
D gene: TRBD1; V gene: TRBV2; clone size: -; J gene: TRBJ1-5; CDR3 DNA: TGTGCCAGCAGAGAGACAGGGCAGGGGCAGCCCCAGCATTTT; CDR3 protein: CASRETGQGQPQHF
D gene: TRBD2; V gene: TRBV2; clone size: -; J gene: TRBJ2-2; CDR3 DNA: TGTGCCAGCAGTTCCAGACTAGCGGGGCCCCGGAACACCGGGGAGCTGTTTTTT; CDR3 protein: CASSSRLAGPRNTGELFF
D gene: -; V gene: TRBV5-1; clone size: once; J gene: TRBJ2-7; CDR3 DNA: TGCGCCAGCAGTGGGGACGGCTACGAGCAGTACTTC; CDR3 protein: CASSGDGYEQYF
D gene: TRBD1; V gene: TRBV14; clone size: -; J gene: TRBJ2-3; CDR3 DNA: TGTGCCAGCAGCCTCTCCGGGACAGGGGCAGATACGCAGTATTTT; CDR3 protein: CASSLSGTGADTQYF
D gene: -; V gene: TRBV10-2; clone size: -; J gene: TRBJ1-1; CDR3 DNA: TGCGCCAGCAGTCTCCCCGGCGAAAAAGAAGCTTTCTTT; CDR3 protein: CASSLPGEKEAFF
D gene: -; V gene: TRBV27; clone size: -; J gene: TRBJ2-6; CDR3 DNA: TGTGCCAGCAGTTTGCTGGGCCCGCGTACAGGGGCCAACGTCCTGACTTTC; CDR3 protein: CASSLLGPRTGANVLTF
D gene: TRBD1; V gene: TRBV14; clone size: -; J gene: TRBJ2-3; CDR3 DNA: TGTGCCAGCAGCCAAGGAGGACAGGGAGTTGCAGATACGCAGTATTTT; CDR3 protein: CASSQGGQGVADTQYF
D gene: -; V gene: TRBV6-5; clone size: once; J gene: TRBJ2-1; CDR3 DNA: TGTGCCAGCAGTTACCCGGGACTCAGCTCCTACAATGAGCAGTTCTTC; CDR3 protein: CASSYPGLSSYNEQFF
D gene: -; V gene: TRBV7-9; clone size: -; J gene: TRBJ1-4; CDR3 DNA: TGTGCCAGCAGACCATACAGCGGGGGTAGATCTAATGAAAAACTGTTTTTT; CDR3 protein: CASRPYSGGRSNEKLFF
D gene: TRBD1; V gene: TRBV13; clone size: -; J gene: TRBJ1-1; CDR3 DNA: TGTGCCAGCAGCTCCTCCCCCGGGACAGGGATAGGAATCACTGAAGCTTTCTTT; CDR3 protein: CASSSSPGTGIGITEAFF
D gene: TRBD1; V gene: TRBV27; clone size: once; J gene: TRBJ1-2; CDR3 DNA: TGTGCCAGCAGTTTATCTTGGGACAGTTTTAACTATGGCTACACCTTC; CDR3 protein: CASSLSWDSFNYGYTF
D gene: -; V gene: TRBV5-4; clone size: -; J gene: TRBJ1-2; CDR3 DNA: TGTGCCAGCAGCTTGTTGGTTCCTAGCTTCTATGGCTACACCTTC; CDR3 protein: CASSLLVPSFYGYTF